This is a list of T cell receptor beta chains from one sample in a study of T cell responses to AZD1222 COVID-19 vaccine. Profiled with immunoSEQ multiplex PCR; TCRdb holds only in-frame clones, not every one. Altogether 130,000 to 150,000 clones are present, roughly 90% being singletons, with the ten largest covering around 2.8%. The sample in question was peripheral blood, obtained on day 0 of AZD1222 vaccination. Every receptor here comes from an adult in good health. Both conserved end residues are part of each CDR3. The D gene is left open where the match is weak. The size entry is marked missing in some rows and otherwise reads once, few, many or a size class.

V gene: TRBV19
clone size: NA
D gene: TRBD1
J gene: TRBJ1-2
CDR3 protein: CASTPWTGVNYGYTF
CDR3 DNA: TGTGCCAGTACCCCATGGACAGGGGTAAACTATGGCTACACCTTC

V gene: TRBV5-5
clone size: NA
D gene: NA
J gene: TRBJ2-3
CDR3 protein: CASSLGARRELTDTQYF
CDR3 DNA: TGTGCCAGCAGCTTAGGTGCCAGAAGAGAACTCACAGATACGCAGTATTTT

V gene: TRBV6-5
clone size: NA
D gene: NA
J gene: TRBJ2-7
CDR3 protein: CASSRAHEQYF
CDR3 DNA: TGTGCCAGCAGCAGGGCCCACGAGCAGTACTTC

V gene: TRBV30
clone size: NA
D gene: NA
J gene: TRBJ1-3
CDR3 protein: CAWSAKSSGNTIYF
CDR3 DNA: TGTGCCTGGAGTGCAAAGAGCTCTGGAAACACCATATATTTT

V gene: TRBV27
clone size: NA
D gene: TRBD1
J gene: TRBJ2-7
CDR3 protein: CASRETGTYEQYF
CDR3 DNA: TGTGCCAGCAGAGAGACAGGGACCTACGAGCAGTACTTC

V gene: TRBV24-1
clone size: NA
D gene: NA
J gene: TRBJ1-5
CDR3 protein: CATSDSETGEDTPQHF
CDR3 DNA: TGTGCCACCAGTGATTCCGAAACCGGGGAGGATACGCCCCAGCATTTT

V gene: TRBV7-8
clone size: NA
D gene: NA
J gene: TRBJ2-5
CDR3 protein: CASSFGGQETQYF
CDR3 DNA: TGTGCCAGCAGCTTTGGGGGCCAAGAGACCCAGTACTTC

V gene: TRBV2
clone size: NA
D gene: TRBD1
J gene: TRBJ1-6
CDR3 protein: CAGGQGGKNSPLHF
CDR3 DNA: TGTGCCGGGGGACAGGGAGGAAAAAATTCACCCCTCCACTTT

V gene: TRBV28
clone size: once
D gene: NA
J gene: TRBJ2-1
CDR3 protein: CASSFHGGNYNEQFF
CDR3 DNA: TGTGCCAGCAGTTTCCACGGGGGTAACTACAATGAGCAGTTCTTC

V gene: TRBV13
clone size: NA
D gene: NA
J gene: TRBJ2-5
CDR3 protein: CASSPGPVQETQYF
CDR3 DNA: TGTGCCAGCAGCCCGGGACCAGTACAAGAGACCCAGTACTTC

V gene: TRBV6-5
clone size: NA
D gene: TRBD2
J gene: TRBJ2-2
CDR3 protein: CASRLTSGTPELFF
CDR3 DNA: TGTGCCAGCAGGCTGACTAGCGGGACTCCAGAGCTGTTTTTT

V gene: TRBV9
clone size: NA
D gene: TRBD1
J gene: TRBJ1-1
CDR3 protein: CASSPQGANTEAFF
CDR3 DNA: TGTGCCAGCAGCCCCCAGGGGGCGAACACTGAAGCTTTCTTT

V gene: TRBV14
clone size: once
D gene: NA
J gene: TRBJ2-5
CDR3 protein: CASSQGNRAQIQETQYF
CDR3 DNA: TGTGCCAGCAGCCAAGGGAACCGGGCGCAGATTCAAGAGACCCAGTACTTC

V gene: TRBV28
clone size: NA
D gene: NA
J gene: TRBJ2-2
CDR3 protein: CASSLLTDRVTGELFF
CDR3 DNA: TGTGCCAGCAGTTTGTTGACGGACAGAGTCACCGGGGAGCTGTTTTTT

V gene: TRBV5-1
clone size: NA
D gene: TRBD1
J gene: TRBJ1-1
CDR3 protein: CASSGKGGPITEAFF
CDR3 DNA: TGCGCCAGCAGCGGAAAAGGGGGCCCCATCACTGAAGCTTTCTTT

V gene: TRBV11-3
clone size: NA
D gene: NA
J gene: TRBJ2-2
CDR3 protein: CASSYPAGELFF
CDR3 DNA: TGTGCCAGCAGCTACCCTGCCGGGGAGCTGTTTTTT

V gene: TRBV5-1
clone size: NA
D gene: NA
J gene: TRBJ1-6
CDR3 protein: CASSLEGMNSPLHF
CDR3 DNA: TGCGCCAGCAGCTTAGAGGGTATGAATTCACCCCTCCACTTT

V gene: TRBV7-8
clone size: NA
D gene: NA
J gene: TRBJ1-1
CDR3 protein: CASSLEPGQNTEAFF
CDR3 DNA: TGTGCCAGCAGCTTAGAACCGGGACAGAACACTGAAGCTTTCTTT

V gene: TRBV29-1
clone size: NA
D gene: NA
J gene: TRBJ1-5
CDR3 protein: CSVQDSPNQPQHF
CDR3 DNA: TGCAGCGTCCAAGACAGCCCCAATCAGCCCCAGCATTTT

V gene: TRBV4-1
clone size: NA
D gene: NA
J gene: TRBJ2-1
CDR3 protein: CASSQLLLDEQFF
CDR3 DNA: TGCGCCAGCAGCCAACTGCTTCTCGATGAGCAGTTCTTC

V gene: TRBV5-1
clone size: NA
D gene: NA
J gene: TRBJ1-2
CDR3 protein: CASSLDAAGYTF
CDR3 DNA: TGCGCCAGCAGCTTGGACGCGGCCGGCTACACCTTC

V gene: TRBV9
clone size: NA
D gene: NA
J gene: TRBJ2-1
CDR3 protein: CASSSDPSSYNEQFF
CDR3 DNA: TGTGCCAGCAGCTCAGACCCAAGCTCCTACAATGAGCAGTTCTTC

V gene: TRBV11-3
clone size: few
D gene: NA
J gene: TRBJ2-1
CDR3 protein: CASSPDSGEQFF
CDR3 DNA: TGTGCCAGCAGCCCGGACAGTGGTGAGCAGTTCTTC

V gene: TRBV4-2
clone size: NA
D gene: NA
J gene: TRBJ2-7
CDR3 protein: CASSPYGSSYEQYF
CDR3 DNA: TGTGCCAGCAGCCCCTACGGGAGCTCCTACGAGCAGTACTTC

V gene: TRBV28
clone size: NA
D gene: NA
J gene: TRBJ2-5
CDR3 protein: CATIRGNQETQYF
CDR3 DNA: TGTGCCACCATTCGGGGGAACCAAGAGACCCAGTACTTC

V gene: TRBV10-3
clone size: NA
D gene: NA
J gene: TRBJ2-2
CDR3 protein: CATRGTLENTGELFF
CDR3 DNA: TGTGCCACCCGAGGGACTTTGGAAAACACCGGGGAGCTGTTTTTT